This T cell receptor (beta chain) was obtained from a study of PD-1 blockade in classical Hodgkin lymphoma. Overall study context: Patients in the cohort were put on intravenous nivolumab, 3 mg/kg every 2 weeks. Notes on the study in general: Baseline TCR diversity was reportedly lower in newly diagnosed patients than healthy donors. Complete responders matched newly diagnosed patients in baseline diversity. Only CD4+ TCR diversity, not CD8+, had risen significantly by C4D1.

Sequencing was performed with immunoSEQ multiplex PCR; in TCRdb, only in-frame clones are kept and a portion is missing. The table records tens of thousands of clones, 83% of them present only once. On this clone itself: The antigen remains undetermined.

Time point specified: cycle 4 day 1 (C4D1), after more than five weeks of nivolumab. Each of the patients experienced relapse following autologous stem cell transplantation, and their brentuximab vedotin exposure differed. This sequence was found in a human donor with classical Hodgkin lymphoma. The sequencing used peripheral blood mononuclear cells (PBMCs), collected before the fourth cycle of nivolumab.

In DNA form, the CDR3 reads TGTGCCAGCAGGGGGCGCATTGAAAAACTGTTTTTT. This gives the protein CASRGRIEKLFF. The chain links TRBV28 to TRBJ1-4, with D perhaps TRBD1 (5 bases). Trimming stripped 6 bases from V and 7 bases from J, with 9 bases between. Germline loops: CDR1 MDHEN, CDR2 SYDVKM. The CDR3 covers 12 residues.